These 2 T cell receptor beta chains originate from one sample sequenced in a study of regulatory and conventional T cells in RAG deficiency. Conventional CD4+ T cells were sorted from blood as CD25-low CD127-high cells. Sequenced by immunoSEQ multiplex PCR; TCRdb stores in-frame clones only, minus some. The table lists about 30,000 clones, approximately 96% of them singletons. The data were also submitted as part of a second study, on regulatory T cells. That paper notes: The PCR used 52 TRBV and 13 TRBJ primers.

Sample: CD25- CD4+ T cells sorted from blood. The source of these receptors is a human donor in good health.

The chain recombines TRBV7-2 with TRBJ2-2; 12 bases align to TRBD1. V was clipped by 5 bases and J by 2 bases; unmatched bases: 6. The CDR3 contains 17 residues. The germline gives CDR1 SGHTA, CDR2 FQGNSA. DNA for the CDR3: TGTGCCAGCAGCCCCGGGACAGGGGGCACAAACACCGGGGAGCTGTTTTTT. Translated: CASSPGTGGTNTGELFF.

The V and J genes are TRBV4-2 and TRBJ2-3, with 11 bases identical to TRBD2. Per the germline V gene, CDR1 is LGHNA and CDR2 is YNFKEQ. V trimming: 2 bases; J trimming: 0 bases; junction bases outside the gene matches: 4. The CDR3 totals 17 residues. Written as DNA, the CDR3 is TGTGCCAGCAGCCAAACGACTAGCGGGGCAAGCACAGATACGCAGTATTTT. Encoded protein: CASSQTTSGASTDTQYF.